This T cell receptor beta chain was obtained from a study of cytomegalovirus exposure and HLA in healthy donors (dated by TCRdb to about 2017). For the study in its entirety: According to an earlier analysis of 587 of the donors, some 170 million T cells yielded 90 million to 130 million unique TCR beta sequences and more than 250 Gb of sequence data. Besides the first cohort of more than 650 subjects, a separate validation cohort made up of 120 different subjects was used. In an earlier analysis of several hundred of the donors, high-throughput TCR beta sequencing was used to judge whether each TCR beta V gene segment behaved as functional or pseudogenic. Both class I and class II loci were covered by HLA typing, at four-digit resolution. In a later analysis, previously published TCR beta repertoires from several hundred donors were re-analyzed and high-resolution HLA genotyping was added so that TCR occurrence patterns could be studied. The study used immunosequencing to profile the T cell repertoires of 600 to 850 subjects and linked those repertoires to cytomegalovirus serostatus. Rather than drawing on any new phenotypic data, the later analysis identified candidate immune exposures from TCR beta sequences and the way those sequences occurred across donors. Genome-wide SNP genotypes for about 65% of the 666 donors were used in a later genetic analysis, which treated that subset as a discovery cohort. An early release that covered roughly 600 HLA-typed donors contained approximately 300 gigabases of sequencing data and 85 million to 100 million unique TCR sequences. Roughly 5 DR-DQ haplotypes were handled as single units for association and clustering, since linkage in the cohort was strong. Every repertoire in the discovery cohort had been generated on one and the same sequencing platform. Donor age, sex, ethnicity and CMV serostatus were compiled together with the repertoire data. The study combined high-throughput TCR immunosequencing, statistical association of individual TCRs with disease status, and machine learning to predict cytomegalovirus infection status. Typing coverage varied by locus: roughly 629-640 donors for A, B, C, DRB1 and DQB1; under 550 for DQA1; about 590 for DPA1; 450 to 480 for DPB1. The study was designed to test whether signatures of past pathogen exposure could be identified by cataloging public T cell receptors. Among 350 to 400 genotyped donors of the cohort, an average of approximately 230,000 unique TCR beta nucleotide sequences were sequenced per donor, 15% to 20% of them non-productive. Of the roughly 390 genotyped donors, 65% to 90% were placed in the genetic ancestry cluster associated with self-reported Caucasian donors. General study outcomes and caveats: In a later genetic analysis, a missense DCLRE1C variant was associated with V-gene and J-gene trimming of TCR beta chains, and the association was replicated in an independent cohort. Compared with the roughly 720-donor mean, donors in an Asian-associated ancestry cluster had fewer N-insertions in productive TCRs, according to a later genetic analysis. Presence/absence analyses assumed roughly uniform sequencing depth across donors, an assumption that may not hold. While some public TCRs were present in many individuals, most TCR sequences turned up only very rarely across donors. The authors suggested that the approach could potentially be extended to other disease states and immunological phenotypes. A later analysis found that HLA-associated TCR beta chains were more clonally expanded and had lower generation probabilities than equally common non-associated chains. The 87-base-pair reads could not distinguish some IMGT-functional V segments, including TRBV6-2 and TRBV6-3, so those segments were excluded. The only immune exposure information available for the cohort was CMV serostatus. The cohort was sequenced for TCR beta chains only, and without alpha or paired-chain data the features that could be detected were limited. The study listed 150 to 200 TCR beta chains as associated with cytomegalovirus. A further reported finding was that TCR beta sequences accurately predicted the HLA-A and HLA-B alleles for most subjects in the first cohort. In an earlier analysis of approximately 600 of the donors, most TCR beta V segments were observed in productive rearrangements about 87% or about 30% of the time, broadly matching IMGT annotations. Most CMV-associated TCR beta chains appeared to be HLA-restricted in a later analysis, and the HLA associations seemed to be driven largely by CMV exposure. Cytomegalovirus status was reported to be diagnosed by the classifier with high specificity and sensitivity in both the original and validation cohorts. According to a later analysis, TCR association rates differed among HLA loci, with DRB1 alleles showing the most associated TCRs and HLA-C alleles showing the fewest. Assigning TCR associations to individual alleles was difficult when HLA alleles, especially DR and DQ, strongly co-occurred. Linkage disequilibrium might explain the correlated functional status among segregating V segments, but an unknown experimental factor could not be excluded. In vitro tests confirmed that a few of the cytomegalovirus-associated TCR beta chains recognize cytomegalovirus antigens. A cluster of highly shared sequence variants was judged likely to represent a technical artifact of the sequencing pipeline. Because HLA typing was missing for some donors at each locus, association tests included only the typed subset. A later analysis associated about 17,000 TCR beta sequences with specific HLA alleles at a false discovery rate of 0.05. The earlier analysis of about 600 of the donors excluded around 17 rarely observed V segments, including chromosome 9 orphons, because counts were too low. In a later analysis, several top co-occurrence clusters were reported to appear linked to parvovirus B19, influenza, CMV and Epstein-Barr virus.

A word on this clone: It has no known antigen specificity. Qualities for individual bases were not recorded, and no much larger clone is one base off.

Receptor amplification or capture employed the immunoSEQ multiplex PCR assay. For the multiplex PCR, a mixture combining 60 forward primers for TCR Vbeta segments and 13 reverse primers for TCR Jbeta segments was used. The CDR3 region of rearranged TCR beta genes was amplified from genomic DNA with a multiplex PCR assay. On the Illumina HiSeq System, the amplified TCR beta libraries were sequenced as 87-base-pair reads. The study's processing was this. A later analysis counted tens of millions of unique TCR beta chains across the 666 repertoires, and roughly 11 million of these chains were shared by at least two donors. Raw reads were error-corrected and collapsed into unique sequences by a nearest-neighbor algorithm in which closely related sequences were merged to remove PCR and sequencing errors. To assign V, D and J gene segments, CDR3 sequences were aligned to IMGT reference sequences. For a sequence to be retained, a match of at least six nucleotides to both a V gene segment and a J gene segment was required. Rearrangements were called productive when the CDR3 lacked stop codons and stayed in frame with V and J; all others were non-productive. CDR3 was defined by IMGT convention, running from the second conserved V-encoded cysteine to the conserved J-encoded phenylalanine. The earlier analysis of 450 to 750 of the donors excluded any sequence lacking an unambiguous match to a single V gene segment. An earlier analysis of over 450 of the donors classified V segments as functional when productive rearrangements were above 56.7% and as segregating when the standard deviation between donors was above 5%. To diagnose cytomegalovirus status from the catalog of TCR beta chain sequences, a statistical classification framework was built. In a later analysis, V and J genes were assigned by comparing TCR nucleotide sequences against IMGT/GENE-DB human TR gene sequences. Using the TCRdist pipeline, a later analysis assigned CDR3 sequences along with most-parsimonious VDJ recombination scenarios. In a later analysis, each TCR beta chain was defined by its CDR3 amino acid sequence together with its V-gene family, and reads without a unique V-gene family were excluded. As a way to deal with suspected cross-contamination and a sequencing artifact, a later analysis dropped hundreds of nucleotide sequences that were highly shared and had low generation probability. In a later analysis, a clonal expansion index was calculated for each public chain from normalized within-repertoire ranks of inferred template counts. In a later analysis, generation probabilities were computed using a VDJ recombination model fitted to out-of-frame rearrangements, and the results were checked against IGoR. In a later analysis, hypergeometric tests were used to score TCR-TCR, TCR-HLA and TCR-CMV co-occurrence, with a repertoire-size bias correction applied to TCR pairs. False discovery rates were estimated in a later analysis by permuting HLA or CMV assignments 20 times. In a later analysis, co-occurring TCRs were grouped with DBSCAN, and TCRdist sequence similarity was added when clustering was performed within HLA-allele-positive subsets. Repertoires with fewer than 30,000 or more than 120,000 public chains, plus five repertoires with anomalous nucleotide sharing, were excluded from co-occurrence clustering. The source is immuneACCESS, and TCRdb retained only in-frame sequences with V and J called. Part of the clones is not carried over; for the studies checked, unresolved V genes explain less than half of this, and the remainder is unexplained. D and trimming were read from the DNA, whereas the V and J calls and clone size are those reported in that table. For this sample the table gives 200,000 to 250,000 clones, of which 75% to 85% were detected only once. Around 2.9% of the sample comes from the top ten.

In total, roughly 670 healthy bone marrow donors made up the cohort. Cohort members were all nominally healthy when sampled, although unrecorded immune exposures were likely present. The donor was CMV seropositive and belonged to the group of around 300 seropositive cohort members. A peripheral blood sample was collected from each donor, and TCR beta sequencing was performed on peripheral blood mononuclear cells. The Qiagen DNeasy Blood Extraction Kit was used to extract genomic DNA from the blood cell samples. Reading the germline V gene gives CDR1 SGHNT and CDR2 YENEEA. The CDR3 runs 16 amino acids, cysteine and phenylalanine included. The sequence is cut down to CDR3 DNA, 48 bases in frame from base 1. The junction shows trimming of 3 bases on V and 2 bases on J, and the gene matches do not reach 8 bases of it.

The sequenced sample was PBMCs. This sequence uses TRBV11-3 and TRBJ2-3, and 7 bases in between align with TRBD2. The sequence derives from a woman aged 55-75 years in good health and CMV-seropositive. Here the CDR3 is given as CASSFGPAGSTDTQYF. The DNA sequence is given as TGTGCCAGCAGCTTTGGCCCAGCGGGATCCACAGATACGCAGTATTTT.